Listed below are T cell receptor beta chains from one sample, sequenced in a study of a mutant IDH1 vaccine in newly diagnosed glioma. Profiled with immunoSEQ multiplex PCR; TCRdb holds only in-frame clones, not every one. The table has 82,000 or so clones, 70% to 90% seen once; the top ten hold 2% to 2.5%. No antigen has been identified for these receptors. Sequences were derived from PBMCs, sampled from a glioma patient whose treatment included an IDH1 peptide vaccine. These receptors came from a young man with glioma. Some clones in this sample may be carry-over from other donors' samples. The CDR3 runs from the conserved cysteine through the conserved F or W. The D gene is left open where the match is weak. For some rows the clone size is stated as once, few or many, or as a class when expanded; others skip it.

NA	TRBV9	TRBD1	TRBJ1-4	CASSVLTGGGEKLFF	TGTGCCAGCAGCGTCCTTACAGGGGGCGGTGAAAAACTGTTTTTT
few	TRBV4-1	NA	TRBJ1-1	CASSLGLRSVEPFF	TGCGCCAGCAGCCTCGGGTTACGCTCGGTGGAACCTTTCTTT
few	TRBV5-6	NA	TRBJ1-5	CASSFGLMGQPQHF	TGTGCCAGCAGCTTTGGCCTGATGGGGCAGCCCCAGCATTTT
NA	TRBV6-1	NA	TRBJ2-3	CASSEVDSISTDTQYF	TGTGCCAGCAGTGAAGTCGACAGTATTAGCACAGATACGCAGTATTTT
NA	TRBV28	NA	TRBJ1-2	CASSFPSAGYYGYTF	TGTGCCAGCAGTTTCCCCTCCGCAGGATACTATGGCTACACCTTC
NA	TRBV6-5	NA	TRBJ2-1	CATSRTGSSYNEQFF	TGTGCCACCTCACGTACAGGGAGCTCCTACAATGAGCAGTTCTTC
NA	TRBV7-2	NA	TRBJ2-1	CASSLVTEQFF	TGTGCCAGCAGCTTAGTTACTGAGCAGTTCTTC
NA	TRBV6-6	NA	TRBJ2-4	CASSYNEGNIQYF	TGTGCCAGCAGTTATAACGAGGGAAACATTCAGTACTTC
NA	TRBV11-2	NA	TRBJ1-1	CASSQTRIRGNTEAFF	TGTGCCAGCAGCCAGACACGAATTAGGGGTAACACTGAAGCTTTCTTT
NA	TRBV19	NA	TRBJ1-5	CASTPMGSVQQPQHF	TGTGCCAGTACCCCGATGGGCAGCGTCCAACAGCCCCAGCATTTT
NA	TRBV28	NA	TRBJ2-7	CASSLVGGYNEQYF	TGTGCCAGCAGTTTAGTGGGGGGTTATAACGAGCAGTACTTC
once	TRBV5-4	TRBD1	TRBJ2-7	CASKDKTGNYEQYF	TGTGCCAGCAAGGATAAGACAGGGAATTACGAGCAGTACTTC
NA	TRBV7-2	TRBD2	TRBJ2-1	CASPKTSGIRNEQFF	TGTGCCAGCCCTAAGACTAGCGGGATTCGCAATGAGCAGTTCTTC
NA	TRBV29-1	NA	TRBJ2-3	CSVGPTASTDTQYF	TGCAGCGTTGGCCCCACGGCTAGCACAGATACGCAGTATTTT
NA	TRBV11-2	TRBD1	TRBJ1-3	CASSLGRQGRNTIYF	TGTGCCAGCAGCTTGGGGAGACAGGGGCGAAACACCATATATTTT
once	TRBV30	NA	TRBJ2-7	CAWSFGTLGNEQYF	TGTGCCTGGAGTTTTGGGACTTTAGGCAACGAGCAGTACTTC
NA	TRBV27	NA	TRBJ2-2	CASSFTRVLTGELFF	TGTGCCAGCAGTTTTACTAGGGTGCTTACCGGGGAGCTGTTTTTT
NA	TRBV18	TRBD1	TRBJ2-1	CASSRDRDNEQFF	TGTGCCAGCTCCCGGGACAGAGACAATGAGCAGTTCTTC
NA	TRBV28	NA	TRBJ1-2	CASSRGFPSADYGYTF	TGTGCCAGCAGTCGGGGATTCCCCAGTGCGGACTATGGCTACACCTTC
NA	TRBV5-4	NA	TRBJ1-6	CASSSWDLASPLHF	TGTGCCAGCAGCTCCTGGGATCTCGCCTCACCCCTCCACTTT